Sequencing of this TCR beta chain was carried out in a study of blood T cells in healthy people across ages. At the level of the study: About one barcoded beta molecule per two T cells was captured by template switching. Overall study findings and caveats: Comparison with aged donors showed that long-lived donors had more naive CD4+ cells and higher diversity. Significant beta diversity loss was already apparent by age approximately 40, declining roughly linearly.

A second PCR of about 6 to 12 cycles used a sample-barcoded 5' primer and a J-beta primer mix. MiXCR, run by TCRdb on the 5' RACE reads, gives a single entry per CDR3 protein. The table includes approximately 800,000 distinct CDR3 sequences, about 42% detected once. As for this clonotype: Its specificity is unknown.

Trimming pared 6 bases from V and 1 base from J, leaving 10 bases between. This CDR3 region has 14 residues. Germline V gene sequence: CDR1 SQVTM, CDR2 ANQGSEA. The chain joins TRBV29-1 to TRBJ2-6, with D hard to call. The sample was blood. This receptor was identified in an elderly man in good health. CDR3: CSVLDQSGANVLTF. The CDR3 nucleotides read TGCAGCGTCCTGGATCAGTCTGGGGCCAACGTCCTGACTTTC.